The entry that follows covers one TCR beta chain sequence. Per germline, CDR1 MDHEN and CDR2 SYDVKM. The CDR3 sequence is 12 residues long. V was trimmed by 3 bases and J by 5 bases, leaving 5 bases between them. Sequencing libraries for TCR beta were prepared with iRepertoire HTBI primers and Arm-PCR of CDR3 regions. TCRdb re-analysed the multiplex PCR reads in MiXCR, keeping a single row per CDR3 protein. The table has a few hundred thousand distinct CDR3 sequences, 22% seen once; the top ten hold roughly 14%. The sample belongs to a study of regulatory T cells in long-lasting Graves disease. Time point specified: persistent/refractory GD, antithyroid drugs over 5 years with positive TRAb. PBMCs were the source of the RNA used for TCR sequencing.

The receptor's source is a female donor with Graves disease. The sequenced sample was peripheral blood mononuclear cells (PBMCs), obtained when the disease was refractory, from a patient treated with antithyroid drugs. The gene calls are TRBV28 and TRBJ2-1; D gene ambiguous. For the CDR3, the DNA is TGTGCCAGCAGTTTGACAAACAATGAGCAGTTCTTC. Protein: CASSLTNNEQFF.